These 26 T cell receptor beta chains were sequenced from one sample in a study of fetal regulatory T cell absence and autoimmunity. Assay used: immunoSEQ multiplex PCR; TCRdb lists only in-frame clones, some missing. Of 46,000 or so clones detected, roughly four fifths appear once; the ten largest clones hold 0.35% to 0.45%. Sequenced: cord blood. The receptors stem from a newborn boy with IPEX syndrome.

V and J are TRBV30 and TRBJ2-5; D uncertain. The V and J ends lost 0 bases and 5 bases respectively, with 13 bases between them. The germline gives CDR1 GTSNPN, CDR2 SVGIG (reference sequence). The CDR3 is 14 residues long. This CDR3 is CAWSVPHRAETQYF. In nucleotides, the CDR3 is TGTGCCTGGAGTGTACCCCATCGGGCGGAGACCCAGTACTTC.

This chain joins TRBV5-4 and TRBJ2-1; 8 bases line up with TRBD1. Germline assignment: CDR1 SGHNT and CDR2 YYREEE (reference sequence). The V segment lost 5 bases and the J segment 10 bases; nucleotides outside the gene matches: 8. The CDR3 runs 13 residues. In DNA, the CDR3 is TGTGCCAGCAGGCAACAGGGGGGAGAGGAGCAGTTCTTC. Translating it yields CASRQQGGEEQFF.

The chain combines TRBV27 with TRBJ1-3; D is unresolved. CDR1 is MNHEY and CDR2 is SMNVEV in the germline V gene (reference sequence). CDR3 length: 14 amino acids. CDR3 nucleotides: TGTGCATTAGTTCGGGAGGGATCTGGAAACACCATATATTTT. This sequence encodes CALVREGSGNTIYF.

The chain couples TRBV6-5 to TRBJ2-1; the match to TRBD2 covers 11 bases. The CDR3 has 16 amino acids. Trimming cost V 0 bases and J 7 bases; bases outside gene matches: 5. CDR1 is MNHEY and CDR2 is SVGAGI in the germline V gene. The CDR3 loop reads CASSYSIASGGNEQFF. The CDR3 coding sequence is TGTGCCAGCAGTTACTCTATTGCTAGCGGGGGGAATGAGCAGTTCTTC.

This chain uses TRBV6-1 with TRBJ1-2; 7 nucleotides align to TRBD1. V lost 1 base and J lost 5; bases outside the gene matches: 7. The CDR3 is 15 residues long. Germline assignment: CDR1 MNHNS and CDR2 SASEGT. CDR3 DNA sequence: TGTGCCAGCAGTGAAGGCCGGGACAGCCTATATGGCTACACCTTC. Translation: CASSEGRDSLYGYTF.

This chain joins TRBV6-1 and TRBJ2-5; 8 nucleotides agree with TRBD1. Germline V gene data show CDR1 as MNHNS and CDR2 as SASEGT. The CDR3 runs 13 residues. V shed 8 bases, J shed 1 base, and the junction held 3 bases outside the gene matches. For the CDR3, the DNA is TGTGCCAGCTGCCAGGGGGCCCAAGAGACCCAGTACTTC. It yields the protein CASCQGAQETQYF.

Here the CDR3 DNA reads TGTGCCAGCAGCTTACTAGCCTCCTACAATGAGCAGTTCTTC. This codes for CASSLLASYNEQFF. V gene TRBV7-9 combines with J gene TRBJ2-1; D might be TRBD2 (5 bases). Between the trimmed V and J ends, which lost 2 bases and 0 bases, there was a span of 5 bases. CDR1 SEHNR and CDR2 FQNEAQ come from the germline V gene (reference sequence). The CDR3 contains 14 residues.

The chain recombines TRBV30 with TRBJ2-7; TRBD2 is a possible D gene (5 bases). CDR1 is GTSNPN and CDR2 is SVGIG in the germline V gene (reference sequence). Trimming pared 2 bases from V and 3 bases from J, leaving 11 bases between. The CDR3 has 13 amino acids. CDR3 DNA sequence: TGTGCCTGGAGTCTCTTGGGAGACTACGAGCAGTACTTC. Its translation: CAWSLLGDYEQYF.

The rearrangement links TRBV4-3 to TRBJ2-6; 7 bases are shared with TRBD1. Trimming removed 0 bases from V and 3 bases from J; junction bases left unmatched: 5. Germline V gives CDR1 LGHNA, CDR2 YSLEER. This CDR3 contains 17 residues. This chain's CDR3 is CASSQDGRGYGANVLTF. The CDR3 DNA sequence: TGCGCCAGCAGCCAAGATGGCAGGGGGTATGGGGCCAACGTCCTGACTTTC.

This chain joins TRBV7-9 and TRBJ2-1; D gene uncertain. CDR1 and CDR2 (germline): SEHNR, FQNEAQ (reference sequence). The CDR3 loop spans 11 amino acids. Trimming left V 7 bases short and J 4 bases short, with 5 bases between. The CDR3 nucleotides read TGTGCCAGCAAAGATTACAATGAGCAGTTCTTC. Amino acids: CASKDYNEQFF.

Concerning this clone itself: Distinct nucleotide sequences in the sample also encode this CDR3. This chain joins TRBV9 and TRBJ2-7; 7 positions agree with TRBD2. V dropped 0 bases and J dropped 0; count of bases not matched to a gene: 0. CDR1 is SGDLS and CDR2 is YYNGEE in the germline V gene. The CDR3 is 14 amino acids. The CDR3 DNA reads as TGTGCCAGCAGCGTAGGCGGGAGCTCCTACGAGCAGTACTTC. Translating gives CASSVGGSSYEQYF.

This chain joins TRBV19 and TRBJ1-5; D is unresolved. Trimming took 1 base from V and 0 from J, leaving 4 bases between them. Germline CDR1 and CDR2: LNHDA and SQIVND (reference sequence). This CDR3 has 14 residues. CDR3 sequence: CASSIGASNQPQHF. CDR3 bases: TGTGCCAGTAGTATAGGGGCTAGCAATCAGCCCCAGCATTTT.

The rearrangement uses TRBV29-1 and TRBJ1-1; 8 positions match TRBD1. The CDR3 has 14 residues. Germline V gene sequence: CDR1 SQVTM, CDR2 ANQGSEA. V shed 8 bases and J 4 bases; nucleotides not matched to a gene: 12. The CDR3 DNA reads as TGCAGCCCGATGCGACAGGGGTCGGGCACTGAAGCTTTCTTT. Its protein product is CSPMRQGSGTEAFF.

The rearrangement links TRBV21-1 to TRBJ1-2. TRBV21-1 is noted as a pseudogene. The CDR3 covers 12 residues. As DNA, the CDR3 is TGTGCCAGCAGCATGGTTAACTATGGCTACACCTTC. Its protein is CASSMVNYGYTF.

The chain recombines TRBV5-5 with TRBJ1-3; TRBD1 matches 9 bases. The germline gives CDR1 SGHKS, CDR2 YYEKEE (reference sequence). There are 16 residues in the CDR3. J was trimmed by 4 bases and V by 4 bases; bases with no gene match: 9. The CDR3 DNA is TGTGCCAGCAGCCAGCTACAGGGGGCGAAAGGAAACACCATATATTTT. Its protein product is CASSQLQGAKGNTIYF.

The sample holds a few counts of this clone. The chain links TRBV19 to TRBJ1-1; TRBD1 might be the D (6 bases). CDR3 length equals 14 residues. Per germline, CDR1 LNHDA and CDR2 SQIVND (reference sequence). V lost 1 base to trimming and J lost 4 bases, with 10 bases between them. The CDR3 nucleotides are TGTGCCAGTAGTATAGCTGGGGGCGGCACTGAAGCTTTCTTT. This codes for CASSIAGGGTEAFF.

The CDR3 nucleotides read TGTGCTAGTGAAGGGGCGGGTCAGCCCCAGCATTTT. Translated, it gives CASEGAGQPQHF. This chain uses TRBV12-5 with TRBJ1-5; tentative D call: TRBD1 (5 bases). CDR3 length: 12 residues. Germline CDR1 is LGHNT and CDR2 is FRNRAP. V lost 7 bases, J lost 6 bases, and 10 bases lay in between.

This clone turned up a few times. V and J are TRBV7-9 and TRBJ2-7; 7 nucleotides agree with TRBD1. The CDR3 extends over 15 amino acids. With 4 bases clipped from V and 2 bases from J, the junction kept 8 bases outside the gene matches. Germline V lookup: CDR1 SEHNR, CDR2 FQNEAQ (reference sequence). Written as DNA, the CDR3 is TGTGCCAGCAGCTACAGAGGGGGCGAGACCTACGAGCAGTACTTC. Amino acid sequence: CASSYRGGETYEQYF.

This clone was observed a single time. CDR3 sequence (DNA): TGTGCCAGCAGTCTAGCGGGGGGTCCCGATACGCAGTATTTT. Its translation: CASSLAGGPDTQYF. J is TRBJ2-3 and V is TRBV6-9, with TRBD2 identical over 11 bases. The ends lost 5 bases at V and 6 bases at J; junction bases unmatched: 4. The CDR3 consists of 14 residues. CDR1 and CDR2 (germline): MNHGY, SVAAGI.

This clone was counted a few times. V gene TRBV6-5 combines with J gene TRBJ2-7; D is uncertain. This CDR3 has 13 amino acids. Germline values: CDR1 MNHEY, CDR2 SVGAGI. With 4 bases removed from V and 1 base from J, the gap between germline ends came to 8 bases. CDR3 sequence reads: CASSLGSSYEQYF. The DNA of the CDR3 is TGTGCCAGCAGTTTGGGCAGTTCCTACGAGCAGTACTTC.

The J gene is TRBJ1-4, the V gene TRBV27; possibly TRBD1 for D (6 bases). The germline gives CDR1 MNHEY, CDR2 SMNVEV (reference sequence). The CDR3 is made up of 15 amino acids. The germline V and J ends were trimmed by 6 bases and 3 bases, with 14 bases remaining between them. The CDR3 sequence is CASRTGIWANEKLFF. In DNA form, the CDR3 reads TGTGCCAGCAGAACAGGGATTTGGGCTAATGAAAAACTGTTTTTT.

The rearrangement links TRBV5-6 to TRBJ2-7; D uncertain. The CDR3 is made up of 15 amino acids. Germline CDR1 and CDR2: SGHDT and YYEEEE. V lost 1 base and J lost 3, with 14 bases in between. The CDR3, as DNA: TGTGCCAGCAGCTTGCGTCCAGGAATGAACTACGAGCAGTACTTC. Translated: CASSLRPGMNYEQYF.

The genes are TRBV10-3 and TRBJ2-5, with 9 bases fitting TRBD2. Gene TRBJ2-7 matches the end of the DNA better, so the J call may be wrong. This CDR3 has 18 amino acids. CDR1 and CDR2 from the germline V gene are ENHRY and SYGVKD. The CDR3 DNA reads as TGTGCCATCAGTGAGTCGTCTCATAGCGGGGGTTTCTCCTACGAGCAGTACTTC. Amino acid sequence: CAISESSHSGGFSYEQYF.

The rearrangement joins TRBV12-5 to TRBJ2-7; 11 bases align to TRBD2. This CDR3 has 20 amino acids. In germline, CDR1 is LGHNT, CDR2 FRNRAP. V was clipped by 4 bases and J by 0 bases; unmatched bases: 17. The CDR3 protein is CASGSPTSGIGGGISYEQYF. The CDR3 DNA sequence: TGTGCTAGTGGTTCCCCGACTAGCGGGATAGGTGGGGGGATCTCCTACGAGCAGTACTTC.

This clone was counted between two and nine times. This rearrangement joins TRBV6-1 to TRBJ1-5, with 8 bases aligning to TRBD1. Germline-derived CDR1 and CDR2 are MNHNS and SASEGT. V dropped 2 bases and J dropped 7; count of bases not matched to a gene: 4. This CDR3 region has 14 residues. CDR3 nucleotides: TGTGCCAGCAGTGAACAGGGGGCTCGGCAGCCCCAGCATTTT. Translating gives CASSEQGARQPQHF.

This chain connects TRBV4-1 to TRBJ2-7; 8 positions match TRBD1. J lost 3 bases, V lost 1 base, and 8 bases had no gene match. Germline-derived CDR1 and CDR2 are MGHRA and YSYEKL. There are 16 residues in the CDR3. The CDR3 here is CASSQASAGGGYEQYF. The CDR3, as DNA: TGCGCCAGCAGCCAAGCAAGCGCAGGGGGCGGCTACGAGCAGTACTTC.